The sequence of this T cell receptor (beta chain) was determined in a study of CD8 T cells in ankylosing spondylitis. This clonotype has a count of ten or more. TCRdb used MiXCR to reprocess the 5' RACE reads, holding one entry per CDR3 protein. The sample records 100,000 to 150,000 distinct CDR3 sequences, 9.3% being singletons. The V gene's germline CDR1 is SGHTA and CDR2 FQGNSA. V gave up 8 bases and J gave up 4 bases, with 12 bases separating them. This CDR3 comprises 14 residues. The V call is TRBV7-2, the J call TRBJ1-6; D gene unclear. The sequenced material came from blood, either unsorted or a sorted T cell fraction (not recorded which). The sequence was collected from a male donor with ankylosing spondylitis or in good health (not recorded which). The CDR3 sequence is CASSLPQYNSPLHF. The CDR3 region has the DNA TGTGCCAGCTCCTTACCGCAATATAATTCACCCCTCCACTTT.